The entry that follows covers one T cell receptor (beta chain) sequence. The germline gives CDR1 KGHSH, CDR2 LQKENI. The CDR3 totals 13 residues. The V end lost 11 bases, the J end lost 4 bases, and 15 bases lay between the germline ends. This record comes from a study of shared clonotypes between healthy human individuals. Researchers partitioned CD4+ cells into CD45RA+ naive and CD45RA-negative memory subsets. Investigators spread the genomic DNA of each subset evenly over several immunoSEQ plates. Assay: immunoSEQ multiplex PCR; the TCRdb copy retains only in-frame clones and omits some. This sample carries about 2.4 million clones, 93% of them seen once, and the ten largest clones take more than 0.35%.

This receptor was taken from a man between 18 and 35 years old in good health. Some clones in this sample may be carry-over from other donors' samples. Sequencing input: naive CD4+ T cells from PBMCs. Subset in this sample: CD45RA+ positively selected. The rearrangement joins TRBV18 to TRBJ1-5, with a possible D match to TRBD1 (6 bases). CDR3 sequence reads: CASGEIGNQPQHF. The CDR3 coding sequence is TGTGCCTCAGGGGAGATAGGGAATCAGCCCCAGCATTTT.